One sample yielded the 6 T cell receptor beta chains listed below, sequenced in a study of technical replicates of blood from several donors. Using immunoSEQ multiplex PCR, the repertoire was profiled, and TCRdb retains in-frame clones only, with some absent. The sample has 45,000 to 60,000 clones, approximately 95% seen once. The sequenced sample consisted of PBMCs. Source of these receptors: a human donor in good health. Some clones in this sample may be carry-over from other donors' samples.

This sequence joins TRBV11-2 and TRBJ1-2; maybe TRBD1 (5 bases). This CDR3 contains 15 residues. From germline, CDR1 is SGHAT and CDR2 FQNNGV. V lost 0 bases, J lost 2 bases, and 10 bases lay in between. The CDR3 DNA reads as TGTGCCAGCAGCTTAGAACGGGGGGGGAACTATGGCTACACCTTC. Encoded protein: CASSLERGGNYGYTF.

V usage is TRBV25-1 and J usage is TRBJ2-3; TRBD1 aligns across 7 bases. After removal of 4 bases from V and 1 base from J, the junction contained 5 bases not matched to a gene. The CDR3 sequence is 15 residues long. Per the germline V gene, CDR1 is MGHDK and CDR2 is SYGVNS. In nucleotides, the CDR3 is TGTGCCAGCAGTGCTGACAGGGTCCGCACAGATACGCAGTATTTT. This sequence encodes CASSADRVRTDTQYF.

The chain couples TRBV6-5 to TRBJ1-1; D gene unclear. The V gene lost 2 bases and the J gene lost 9 bases, with 13 bases spanning the gap. CDR1 is MNHEY, CDR2 SVGAGI, per germline. CDR3 length: 13 amino acids. The CDR3 sequence: CASSYESGRKAFF. The CDR3 DNA sequence: TGTGCCAGCAGTTACGAGTCTGGGAGGAAAGCTTTCTTT.

This sequence joins TRBV7-2 and TRBJ2-1; D is unresolved. The ends were cut back, 5 bases at V and 10 bases at J, with 12 bases in the middle. The CDR3 covers 12 residues. The germline V gene encodes CDR1 SGHTA and CDR2 FQGNSA. In DNA form, the CDR3 reads TGTGCCAGCAGCCCCTACGCAGCGGAGCAGTTCTTC. Encoded protein: CASSPYAAEQFF.

Only a few counts were recorded for this clone. The V and J genes are TRBV10-3 and TRBJ1-1; D ambiguous. CDR3 length equals 14 residues. V lost 11 bases, J lost 3 bases, and 19 bases lay in between. The germline V gene has CDR1 ENHRY and CDR2 SYGVKD. CDR3 amino acids: CAVRYRVPDTEAFF. In DNA, the CDR3 is TGTGCCGTACGTTACAGAGTTCCGGACACTGAAGCTTTCTTT.

The chain has TRBV10-2 and TRBJ2-6; no clear D. Germline loops: CDR1 WSHSY, CDR2 SAAADI. The length of the CDR3 is 16 residues. The V end lost 2 bases, the J end lost 1 base, and 9 bases lay between the germline ends. CDR3 in amino acids: CASSEVFTSGANVLTF. Here the CDR3 DNA reads TGCGCCAGCAGTGAGGTGTTTACTTCTGGGGCCAACGTCCTGACTTTC.